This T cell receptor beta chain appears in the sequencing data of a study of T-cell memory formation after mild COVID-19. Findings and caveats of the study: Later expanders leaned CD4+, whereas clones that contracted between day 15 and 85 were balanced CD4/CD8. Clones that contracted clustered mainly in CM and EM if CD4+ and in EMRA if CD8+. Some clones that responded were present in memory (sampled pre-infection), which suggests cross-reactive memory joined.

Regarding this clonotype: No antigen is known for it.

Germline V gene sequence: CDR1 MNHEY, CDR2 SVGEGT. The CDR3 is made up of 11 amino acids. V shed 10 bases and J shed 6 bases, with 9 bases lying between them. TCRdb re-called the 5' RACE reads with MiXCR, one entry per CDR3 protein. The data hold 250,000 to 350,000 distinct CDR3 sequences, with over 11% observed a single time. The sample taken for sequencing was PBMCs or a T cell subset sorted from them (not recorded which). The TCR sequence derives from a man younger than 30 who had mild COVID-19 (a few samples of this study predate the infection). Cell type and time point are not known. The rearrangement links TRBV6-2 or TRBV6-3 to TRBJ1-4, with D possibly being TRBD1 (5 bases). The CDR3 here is CATAGHEKLFF. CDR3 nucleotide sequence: TGTGCCACCGCAGGGCATGAAAAACTGTTTTTT.